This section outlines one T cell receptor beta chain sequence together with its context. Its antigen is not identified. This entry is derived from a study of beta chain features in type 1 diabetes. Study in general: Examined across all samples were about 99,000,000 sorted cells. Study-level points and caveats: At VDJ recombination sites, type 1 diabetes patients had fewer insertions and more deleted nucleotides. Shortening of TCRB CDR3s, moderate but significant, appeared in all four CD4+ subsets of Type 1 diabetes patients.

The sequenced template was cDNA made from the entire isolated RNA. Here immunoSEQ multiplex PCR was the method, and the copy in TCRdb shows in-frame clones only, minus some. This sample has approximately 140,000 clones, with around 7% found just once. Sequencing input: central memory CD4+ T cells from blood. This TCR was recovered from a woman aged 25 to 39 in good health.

The CDR3 DNA is TGTGCCAGCAGCCCAGACAGGGCCAAAAACATTCAGTACTTC. It translates to CASSPDRAKNIQYF. The chain combines TRBV7-2 with TRBJ2-4, with D perhaps matching TRBD1 (6 bases). CDR3 length equals 14 residues. V lost 5 bases and J lost 1, with 9 bases in between. Germline V gene lookup returns CDR1 SGHTA and CDR2 FQGNSA.